The clone carrying this TCR beta chain occurred many times. Its antigen is as yet unknown. The data stem from a study of T-cell memory formation after mild COVID-19. Study-level information: Largely donor-specific sequence clusters came from a couple of donors.

Study results and caveats: Clones shrinking from day 15 to 85 showed even CD4/CD8 mixes; later expanders tilted CD4+. Of the contracting clones, CD4+ ones lay mainly in CM and EM, and CD8+ ones in EMRA.

cDNA libraries for TCR alpha and TCR beta, carrying sample barcodes and UMIs, came from 5'RACE with constant-segment primers. TCRdb passed the 5' RACE reads through MiXCR, listing each CDR3 protein once. In the table there are just under 350,000 distinct CDR3 sequences, approximately 12% of which are singletons. The sequenced sample was PBMCs or a T cell subset sorted from them (not recorded which). This clonotype was sampled from a man between 18 and 29 years old who had mild COVID-19 (a few samples of this study predate the infection). Cell type and time point are not known.

The CDR3 DNA sequence: TGTGCCAGCAGATGGGGGTTTGAAAAACTGTTTTTT. This translates into CASRWGFEKLFF. The genes are TRBV6-4 and TRBJ1-4, with TRBD1 as a possible D gene (5 bases). Germline lookup yields CDR1 MRHNA and CDR2 SNTAGT. The CDR3 sequence is 12 residues long. The V gene lost 6 bases and the J gene lost 7 bases, with 9 bases spanning the gap.